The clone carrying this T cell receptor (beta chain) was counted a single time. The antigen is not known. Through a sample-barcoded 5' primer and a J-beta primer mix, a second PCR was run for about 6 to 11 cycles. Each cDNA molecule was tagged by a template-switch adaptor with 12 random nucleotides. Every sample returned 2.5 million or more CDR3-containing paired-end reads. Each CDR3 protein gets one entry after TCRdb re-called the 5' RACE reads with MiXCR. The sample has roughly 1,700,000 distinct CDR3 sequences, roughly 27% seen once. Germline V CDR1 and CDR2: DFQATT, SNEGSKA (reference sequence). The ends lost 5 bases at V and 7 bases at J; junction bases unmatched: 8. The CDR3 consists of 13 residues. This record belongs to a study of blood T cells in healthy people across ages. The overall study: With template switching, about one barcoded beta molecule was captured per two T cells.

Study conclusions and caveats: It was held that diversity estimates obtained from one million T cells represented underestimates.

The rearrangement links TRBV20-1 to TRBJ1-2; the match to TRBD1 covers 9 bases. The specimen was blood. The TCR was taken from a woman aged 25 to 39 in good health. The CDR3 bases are TGCAGTGCTGGAGGGACAGGGAAAGGTGGCTACACCTTC. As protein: CSAGGTGKGGYTF.